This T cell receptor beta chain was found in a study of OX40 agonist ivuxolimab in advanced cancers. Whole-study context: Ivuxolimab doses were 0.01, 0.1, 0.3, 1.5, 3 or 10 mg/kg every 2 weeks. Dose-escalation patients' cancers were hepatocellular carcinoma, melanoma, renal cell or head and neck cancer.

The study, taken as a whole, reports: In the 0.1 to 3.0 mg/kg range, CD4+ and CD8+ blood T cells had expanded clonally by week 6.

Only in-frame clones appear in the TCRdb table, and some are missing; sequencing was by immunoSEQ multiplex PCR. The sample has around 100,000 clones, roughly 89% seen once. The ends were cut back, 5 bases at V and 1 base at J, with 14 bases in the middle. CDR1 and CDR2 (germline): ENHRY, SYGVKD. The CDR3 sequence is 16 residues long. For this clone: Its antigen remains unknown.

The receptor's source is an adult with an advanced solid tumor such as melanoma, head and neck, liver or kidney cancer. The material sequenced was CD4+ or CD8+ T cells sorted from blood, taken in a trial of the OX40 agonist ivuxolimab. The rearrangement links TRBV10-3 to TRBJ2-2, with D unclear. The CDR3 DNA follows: TGTGCCATCAGTTCCCCTATCCTTTTGAACACCGGGGAGCTGTTTTTT. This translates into CAISSPILLNTGELFF.